This T cell receptor beta chain comes out of a study of CD8+ T cells in alopecia areata. About the study: Female C3H/HeJ mice aged roughly 7-11 weeks received skin from spontaneously alopecic C3H/HeJ graft donors aged about 6-12 months. Study-wide points: Scalp specimens additionally yield sequences from normal skin's resident alphabeta T cells.

CDR3 length: 15 residues. From germline, CDR1 is NNHDY and CDR2 SYVADS. V was pared by 2 bases and J by 3 bases, with 5 bases of the junction left unmatched. Extracted RNA was reverse transcribed into cDNA, the sequencing template. Here immunoSEQ multiplex PCR was the method, and the copy in TCRdb shows in-frame clones only, minus some. This sample shows about 110,000 clones and no singletons; about 18% rests with the ten largest. This clone was counted a few times. The antigen is undetermined. TCRdb lists a protein that is different at residue 12 from the translated DNA; the protein given here uses the DNA translation. Gene names are the mouse ones. Coverage ceases 3 residues before the CDR3 finishes, and the germline J gene fills in the end.

The chain joins TRBV13-3 to TRBJ1-3, with 7 bases identical to TRBD1. The sequencing input was lesional skin. The TCR was taken from a C3H/HeJ mouse with alopecia areata. The MHC haplotype of this mouse line is H2-k. The CDR3 sequence: CASSETGTVGNTLYF. Partial CDR3 DNA: TGTGCCAGCAGTGAAACCGGGACAGTTGGAAATACG.